One sample yielded the 11 T cell receptor beta chains listed below, sequenced in a study of blood T cell repertoires in COVID-19. Sequencing was performed with immunoSEQ multiplex PCR; in TCRdb, only in-frame clones are kept and a portion is missing. The table has tens of thousands of clones, more than 70% seen once; the top ten hold approximately 4.1%. The sequencing input was peripheral blood. The origin of the receptors is a man in his fifties with acute or convalescent COVID-19.

This chain connects TRBV2 to TRBJ1-5; maybe TRBD1 (6 bases). The CDR3 spans 15 residues. Trimming removed 3 bases from V and 1 base from J, with 10 bases in between. The germline V gene has CDR1 SNHLY and CDR2 FYNNEI. The DNA of the CDR3 is TGTGCCAGCAGTGACAGGGGAGGGAGCAATCAGCCCCAGCATTTT. Protein sequence: CASSDRGGSNQPQHF.

This clone was seen only a few times. The chain combines TRBV11-2 with TRBJ1-1; maybe TRBD1 (6 bases). In germline, CDR1 is SGHAT, CDR2 FQNNGV. V was trimmed by 4 bases and J by 0 bases, leaving 9 bases between them. The CDR3 is 14 residues long. CDR3 sequence (DNA): TGTGCCAGCAGCTCCCAGGGGATGAACACTGAAGCTTTCTTT. Its translation: CASSSQGMNTEAFF.

Notes on this clone: The junction departs from germline at one end; a sequencing error may be responsible. The chain links TRBV9 to TRBJ2-7, with TRBD2 matching 10 bases. The germline gives CDR1 SGDLS, CDR2 YYNGEE. The length of the CDR3 is 16 residues. The CDR3 loop reads CTSSVLPSGRFDEQYF. DNA of the CDR3: TGTACCAGCAGCGTACTCCCTAGCGGGAGATTTGACGAGCAGTACTTC.

This clone was seen a handful of times. Here the CDR3 reads CAWSVLGQGVKRTEAFF. The CDR3 DNA is TGTGCCTGGAGTGTGTTAGGACAGGGGGTAAAGAGGACTGAAGCTTTCTTT. J is TRBJ1-1 and V is TRBV30; TRBD1 matches 10 bases. The CDR3 is 17 residues long. V was pared by 0 bases and J by 5 bases, with 12 bases of the junction left unmatched. The germline V gene encodes CDR1 GTSNPN and CDR2 SVGIG (reference sequence).

Turning to this clone: Other nucleotide sequences in the sample specify the same CDR3. The chain recombines TRBV7-8 with TRBJ2-2; tentatively, D is TRBD1 (5 bases). This CDR3 comprises 15 residues. V was shortened by 0 bases and J by 0 bases, with 5 bases between the two germline ends. Germline values: CDR1 SGHVS, CDR2 FQNEAQ. The CDR3, as DNA: TGTGCCAGCAGCTTAGCAGGGGCGAACACCGGGGAGCTGTTTTTT. Translated: CASSLAGANTGELFF.

V gene TRBV12-5 combines with J gene TRBJ2-1, with D hard to call. CDR3 length: 16 amino acids. V lost 6 bases and J lost 4, with 19 bases in between. Germline assignment: CDR1 LGHNT and CDR2 FRNRAP. CDR3 amino acids: CASGPSQLLRYNEQFF. The CDR3 region has the DNA TGTGCTAGTGGACCTTCACAGCTACTCAGGTACAATGAGCAGTTCTTC.

The V call is TRBV27, the J call TRBJ2-7; no clear D gene. CDR1 and CDR2 (germline): MNHEY, SMNVEV (reference sequence). The length of the CDR3 is 14 residues. V lost 5 bases to trimming and J lost 1 base, with 12 bases between them. CDR3 protein: CASSPTDVSYEQYF. CDR3 DNA: TGTGCCAGCAGTCCGACTGATGTGTCCTACGAGCAGTACTTC.

The chain joins TRBV5-6 to TRBJ2-3, with 15 bases that match TRBD2. Germline lookup yields CDR1 SGHDT and CDR2 YYEEEE. This CDR3 spans 17 amino acids. After removal of 4 bases from V and 3 bases from J, the junction contained 6 bases not matched to a gene. CDR3 sequence: CASSLPGTSGRTDTQYF. CDR3 nucleotides: TGTGCCAGCAGCCTCCCAGGGACTAGCGGGAGGACAGATACGCAGTATTTT.

This rearrangement joins TRBV7-3 to TRBJ2-2, with 7 bases aligning to TRBD1. V was clipped by 5 bases and J by 5 bases; unmatched bases: 14. CDR1 and CDR2 from the germline V gene are SGHTA and FQGTGA. This CDR3 contains 17 residues. The CDR3 bases are TGTGCCAGCAGCCCTGAAGTCAGGGGGAGCCGGACCGGGGAGCTGTTTTTT. Amino acids: CASSPEVRGSRTGELFF. Filled out from reference TRBV7-3 and TRBJ2-2, the complete variable domain reads GAGVSQTPSNKVTEKGKYVELRCDPISGHTALYWYRQSLGQGPEFLIYFQGTGAADDSGLPNDRFFAVRPEGSVSTLKIQRTERGDSAVYLCASSPEVRGSRTGELFFGEGSRLTVL.

This chain uses TRBV10-1 with TRBJ1-6, with TRBD1 as a possible D gene (5 bases). The CDR3 totals 14 residues. Germline CDR1 reads WNHNN; CDR2 reads SYGVQD (reference sequence). Trimming pared 1 base from V and 10 bases from J, leaving 11 bases between. CDR3 sequence reads: CASSELRGNSPLHF. The DNA of the CDR3 is TGCGCCAGCAGTGAGTTAAGGGGAAACTCACCCCTCCACTTT.

The CDR3 loop reads CASSLTGREWNYGYTF. The CDR3 region has the DNA TGTGCCAGCAGCTTAACGGGGAGGGAATGGAACTATGGCTACACCTTC. The chain carries TRBV7-3 and TRBJ1-2; D not resolved. V was shortened by 0 bases and J by 2 bases, with 13 bases between the two germline ends. The length of the CDR3 is 16 residues. Per germline, CDR1 SGHTA and CDR2 FQGTGA.